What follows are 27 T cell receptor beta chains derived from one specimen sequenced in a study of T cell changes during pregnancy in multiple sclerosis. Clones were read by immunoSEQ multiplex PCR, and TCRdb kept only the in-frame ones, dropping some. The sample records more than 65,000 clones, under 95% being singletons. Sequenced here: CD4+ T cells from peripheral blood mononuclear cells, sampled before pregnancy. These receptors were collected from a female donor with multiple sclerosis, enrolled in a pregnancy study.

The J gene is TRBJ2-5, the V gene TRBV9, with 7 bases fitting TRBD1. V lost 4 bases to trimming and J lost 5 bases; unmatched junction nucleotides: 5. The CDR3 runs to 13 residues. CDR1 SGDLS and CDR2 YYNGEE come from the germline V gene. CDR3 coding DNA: TGTGCCAGCAGCCTACAGGGGCGGGAGACCCAGTACTTC. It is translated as CASSLQGRETQYF.

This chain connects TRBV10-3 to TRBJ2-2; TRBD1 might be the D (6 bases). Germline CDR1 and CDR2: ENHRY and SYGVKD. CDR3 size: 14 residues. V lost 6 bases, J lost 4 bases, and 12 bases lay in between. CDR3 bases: TGTGCCATCAGCGGACAGTCGGGCACCGGGGAGCTGTTTTTT. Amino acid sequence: CAISGQSGTGELFF.

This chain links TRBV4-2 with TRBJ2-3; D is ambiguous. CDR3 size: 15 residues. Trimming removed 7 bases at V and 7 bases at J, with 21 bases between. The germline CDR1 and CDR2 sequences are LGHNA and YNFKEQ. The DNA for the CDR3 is TGTGCCAGCAAGTACTCTTCTAACAGCTTAAATACGCAGTATTTT. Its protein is CASKYSSNSLNTQYF.

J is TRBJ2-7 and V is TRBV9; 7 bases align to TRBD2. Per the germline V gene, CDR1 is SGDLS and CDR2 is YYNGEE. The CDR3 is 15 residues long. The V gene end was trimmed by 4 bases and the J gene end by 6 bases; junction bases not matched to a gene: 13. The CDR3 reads CASSPGGTASLEQYF. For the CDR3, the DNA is TGTGCCAGCAGCCCGGGAGGAACAGCCAGCCTCGAGCAGTACTTC.

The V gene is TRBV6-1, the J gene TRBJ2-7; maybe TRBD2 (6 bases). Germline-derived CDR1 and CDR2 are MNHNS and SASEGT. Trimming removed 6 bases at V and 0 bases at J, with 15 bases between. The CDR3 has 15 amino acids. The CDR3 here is CASSPSSDGSYEQYF. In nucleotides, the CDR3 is TGTGCCAGCAGCCCTTCTAGCGACGGCTCCTACGAGCAGTACTTC.

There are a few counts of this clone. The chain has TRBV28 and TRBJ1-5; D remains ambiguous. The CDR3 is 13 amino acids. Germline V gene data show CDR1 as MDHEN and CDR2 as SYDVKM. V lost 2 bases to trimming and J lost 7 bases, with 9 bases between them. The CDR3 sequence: CASSLLGGQPQHF. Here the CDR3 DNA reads TGTGCCAGCAGTTTACTCGGCGGGCAGCCCCAGCATTTT.

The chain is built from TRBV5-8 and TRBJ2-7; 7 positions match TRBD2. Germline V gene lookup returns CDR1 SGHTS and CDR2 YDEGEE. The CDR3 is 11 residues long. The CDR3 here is CASGGFYEQYF. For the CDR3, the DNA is TGTGCTTCCGGGGGGTTCTACGAGCAGTACTTC.

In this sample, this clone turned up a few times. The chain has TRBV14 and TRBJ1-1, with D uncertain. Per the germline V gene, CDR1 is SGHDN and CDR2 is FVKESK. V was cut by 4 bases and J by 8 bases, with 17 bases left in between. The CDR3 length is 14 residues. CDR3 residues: CASSPYAGIHEAFF. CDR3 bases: TGTGCCAGCAGCCCTTATGCGGGAATCCACGAAGCTTTCTTT.

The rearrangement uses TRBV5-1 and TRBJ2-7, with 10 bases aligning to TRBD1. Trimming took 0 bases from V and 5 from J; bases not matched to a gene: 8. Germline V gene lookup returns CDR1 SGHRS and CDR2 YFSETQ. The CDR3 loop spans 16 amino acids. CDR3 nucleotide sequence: TGCGCCAGCAGCTTGGCCTTGGGGACAGGGGATGACGAGCAGTACTTC. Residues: CASSLALGTGDDEQYF.

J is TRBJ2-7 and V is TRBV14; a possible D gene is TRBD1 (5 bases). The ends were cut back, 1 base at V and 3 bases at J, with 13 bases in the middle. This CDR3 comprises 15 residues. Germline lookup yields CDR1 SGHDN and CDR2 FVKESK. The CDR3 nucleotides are TGTGCCAGCAGCCAAGCAAGAGACAGACGCTACGAGCAGTACTTC. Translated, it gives CASSQARDRRYEQYF.

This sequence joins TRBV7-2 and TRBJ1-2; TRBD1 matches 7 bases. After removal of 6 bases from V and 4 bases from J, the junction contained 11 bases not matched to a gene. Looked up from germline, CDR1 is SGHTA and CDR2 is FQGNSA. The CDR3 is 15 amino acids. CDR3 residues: CASRATGVGAYGYTF. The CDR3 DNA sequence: TGTGCCAGCAGGGCAACAGGGGTTGGGGCCTATGGCTACACCTTC.

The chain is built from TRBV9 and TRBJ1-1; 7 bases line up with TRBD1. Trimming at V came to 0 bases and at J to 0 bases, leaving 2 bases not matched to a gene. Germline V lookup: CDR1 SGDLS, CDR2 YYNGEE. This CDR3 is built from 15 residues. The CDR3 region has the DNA TGTGCCAGCAGCGTAGAGGGGGCGGTGAACACTGAAGCTTTCTTT. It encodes CASSVEGAVNTEAFF.

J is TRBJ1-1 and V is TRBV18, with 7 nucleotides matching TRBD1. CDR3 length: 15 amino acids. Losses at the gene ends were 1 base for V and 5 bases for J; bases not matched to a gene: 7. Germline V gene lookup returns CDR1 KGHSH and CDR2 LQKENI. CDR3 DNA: TGTGCCAGCTCACCACTCCGAGGGGGCGAGACTGAAGCTTTCTTT. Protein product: CASSPLRGGETEAFF.

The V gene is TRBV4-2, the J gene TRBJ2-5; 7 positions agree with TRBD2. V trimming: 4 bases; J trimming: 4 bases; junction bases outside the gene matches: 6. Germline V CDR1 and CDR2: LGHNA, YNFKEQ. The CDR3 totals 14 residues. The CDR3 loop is CASSRSGTGETQYF. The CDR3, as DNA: TGTGCCAGCAGCCGAAGCGGGACGGGAGAGACCCAGTACTTC.

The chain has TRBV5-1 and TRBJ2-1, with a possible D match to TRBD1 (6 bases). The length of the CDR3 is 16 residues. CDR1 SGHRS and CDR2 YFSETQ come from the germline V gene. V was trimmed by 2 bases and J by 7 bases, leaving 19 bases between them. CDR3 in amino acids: CASSLISGTLRNEQFF. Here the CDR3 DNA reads TGCGCCAGCAGCTTAATATCCGGGACATTAAGAAATGAGCAGTTCTTC.

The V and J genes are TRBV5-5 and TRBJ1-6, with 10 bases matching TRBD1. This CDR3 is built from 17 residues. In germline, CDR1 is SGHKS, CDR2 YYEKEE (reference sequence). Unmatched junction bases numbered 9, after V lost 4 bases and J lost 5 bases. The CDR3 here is CASSLLGQGVDNSPLHF. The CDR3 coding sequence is TGTGCCAGCAGCCTGCTTGGACAGGGGGTTGATAATTCACCCCTCCACTTT. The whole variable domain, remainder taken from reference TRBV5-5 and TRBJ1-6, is DAGVTQSPTHLIKTRGQQVTLRCSPISGHKSVSWYQQVLGQGPQFIFQYYEKEERGRGNFPDRFSARQFPNYSSELNVNALLLGDSALYLCASSLLGQGVDNSPLHFGNGTRLTVT.

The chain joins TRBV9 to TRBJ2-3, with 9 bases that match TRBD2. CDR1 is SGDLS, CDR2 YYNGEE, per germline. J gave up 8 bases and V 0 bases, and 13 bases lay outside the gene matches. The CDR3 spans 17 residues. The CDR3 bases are TGTGCCAGCAGCGTAGATCTAGCTAGCGGGACCTACGGTACGCAGTATTTT. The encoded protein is CASSVDLASGTYGTQYF. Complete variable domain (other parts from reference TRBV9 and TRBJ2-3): DSGVTQTPKHLITATGQRVTLRCSPRSGDLSVYWYQQSLDQGLQFLIQYYNGEERAKGNILERFSAQQFPDLHSELNLSSLELGDSALYFCASSVDLASGTYGTQYFGPGTRLTVL.

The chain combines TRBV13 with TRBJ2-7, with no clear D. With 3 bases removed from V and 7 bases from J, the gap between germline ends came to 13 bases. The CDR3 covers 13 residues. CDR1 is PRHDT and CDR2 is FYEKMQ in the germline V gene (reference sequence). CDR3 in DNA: TGTGCCAGCAGCTTCACCGGCCTGGAGGAGCAGTACTTC. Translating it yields CASSFTGLEEQYF.

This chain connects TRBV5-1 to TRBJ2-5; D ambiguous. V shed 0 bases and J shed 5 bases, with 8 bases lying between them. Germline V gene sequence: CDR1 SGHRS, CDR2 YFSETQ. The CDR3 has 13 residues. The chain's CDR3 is CASSLGGVETQYF. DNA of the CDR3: TGCGCCAGCAGCTTGGGAGGTGTGGAGACCCAGTACTTC.

The CDR3 reads CASSPRQGNQPQHF. The CDR3 region has the DNA TGTGCCAGCAGCCCCCGACAGGGGAACCAGCCCCAGCATTTT. The chain combines TRBV14 with TRBJ1-5; 8 nucleotides match TRBD1. In germline, CDR1 is SGHDN, CDR2 FVKESK. This CDR3 contains 14 residues. J lost 7 bases, V lost 4 bases, and 6 bases had no gene match.

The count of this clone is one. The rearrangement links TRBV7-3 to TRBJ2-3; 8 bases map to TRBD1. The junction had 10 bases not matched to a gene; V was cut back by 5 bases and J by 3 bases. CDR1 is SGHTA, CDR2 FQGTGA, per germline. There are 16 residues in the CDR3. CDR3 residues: CASSPFDRGVTDTQYF. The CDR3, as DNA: TGTGCCAGCAGCCCCTTCGACAGGGGTGTTACAGATACGCAGTATTTT. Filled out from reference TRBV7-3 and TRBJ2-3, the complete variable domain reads GAGVSQTPSNKVTEKGKYVELRCDPISGHTALYWYRQSLGQGPEFLIYFQGTGAADDSGLPNDRFFAVRPEGSVSTLKIQRTERGDSAVYLCASSPFDRGVTDTQYFGPGTRLTVL.

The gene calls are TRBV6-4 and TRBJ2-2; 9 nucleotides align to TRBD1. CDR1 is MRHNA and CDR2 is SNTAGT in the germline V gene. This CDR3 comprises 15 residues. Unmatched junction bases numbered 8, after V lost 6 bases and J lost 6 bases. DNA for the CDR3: TGTGCCAGCAGCGAACAGGGGGCAACACCCGGGGAGCTGTTTTTT. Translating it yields CASSEQGATPGELFF.

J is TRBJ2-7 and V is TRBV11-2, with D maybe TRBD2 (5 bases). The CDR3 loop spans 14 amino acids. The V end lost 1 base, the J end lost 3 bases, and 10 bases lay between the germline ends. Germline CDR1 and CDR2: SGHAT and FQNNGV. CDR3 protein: CASSLVRGSYEQYF. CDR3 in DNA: TGTGCCAGCAGCTTAGTCCGGGGTAGCTACGAGCAGTACTTC.

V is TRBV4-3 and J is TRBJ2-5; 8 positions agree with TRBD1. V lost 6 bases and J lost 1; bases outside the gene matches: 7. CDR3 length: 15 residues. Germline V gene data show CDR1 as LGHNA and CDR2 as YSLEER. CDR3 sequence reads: CASSKGQGAQETQYF. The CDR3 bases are TGCGCCAGCAGTAAAGGTCAGGGGGCCCAAGAGACCCAGTACTTC.

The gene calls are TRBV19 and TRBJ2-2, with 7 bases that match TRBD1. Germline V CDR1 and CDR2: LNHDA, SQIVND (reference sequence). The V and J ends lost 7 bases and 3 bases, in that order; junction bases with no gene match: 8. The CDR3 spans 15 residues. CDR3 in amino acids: CASKRGGKDTGELFF. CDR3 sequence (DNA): TGTGCCAGTAAGAGAGGGGGCAAGGACACCGGGGAGCTGTTTTTT.

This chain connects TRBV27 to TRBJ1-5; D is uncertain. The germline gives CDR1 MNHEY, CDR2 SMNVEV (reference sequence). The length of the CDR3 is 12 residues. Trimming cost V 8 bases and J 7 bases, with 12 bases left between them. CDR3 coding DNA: TGTGCCAGCCTTACCCCCCTACAGCCCCAGCATTTT. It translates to CASLTPLQPQHF.

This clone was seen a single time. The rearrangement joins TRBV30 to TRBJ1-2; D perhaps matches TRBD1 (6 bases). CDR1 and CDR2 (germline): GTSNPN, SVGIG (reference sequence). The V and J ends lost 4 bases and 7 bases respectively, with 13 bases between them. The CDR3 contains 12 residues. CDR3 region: CAWKVTGGGYTF. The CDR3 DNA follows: TGTGCCTGGAAGGTGACAGGAGGTGGCTACACCTTC.